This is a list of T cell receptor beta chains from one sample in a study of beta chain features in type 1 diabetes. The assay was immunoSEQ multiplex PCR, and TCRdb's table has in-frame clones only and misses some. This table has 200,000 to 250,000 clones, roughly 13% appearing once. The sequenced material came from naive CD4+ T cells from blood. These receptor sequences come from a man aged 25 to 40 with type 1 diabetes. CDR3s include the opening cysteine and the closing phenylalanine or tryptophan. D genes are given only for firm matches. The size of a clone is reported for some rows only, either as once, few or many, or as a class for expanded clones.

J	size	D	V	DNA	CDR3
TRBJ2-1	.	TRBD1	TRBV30	TGTGCCTGGAGCAAACAGGGGAATGAGCAGTTCTTC	CAWSKQGNEQFF
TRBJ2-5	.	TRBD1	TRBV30	TGTGCCTGGAGTGTGGGACAGGGTGTAACGACCCAGTACTTC	CAWSVGQGVTTQYF
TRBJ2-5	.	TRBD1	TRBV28	TGTGCCAGCAGTACTCCCGGGACAGAAGAGACCCAGTACTTC	CASSTPGTEETQYF
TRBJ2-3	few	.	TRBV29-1	TGCAGCGTTGTGGGCGGCACAGATACGCAGTATTTT	CSVVGGTDTQYF
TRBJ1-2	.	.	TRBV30	TGTGCCTGGAGCCCCTCGACAAGGGGAACCTATGGCTACACCTTC	CAWSPSTRGTYGYTF
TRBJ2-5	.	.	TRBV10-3	TGTGCCATCAGCCCAAGGGCGGGGCAAGAGACCCAGTACTTC	CAISPRAGQETQYF
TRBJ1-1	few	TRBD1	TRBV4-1	TGCGCCAGCAGCCAGGGGGACAGAATTAACACTGAAGCTTTCTTT	CASSQGDRINTEAFF
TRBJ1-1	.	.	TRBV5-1	TGCGCCAGCAGCTTGACAGGGTTAGCGAACACTGAAGCTTTCTTT	CASSLTGLANTEAFF
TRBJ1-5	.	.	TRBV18	TGTGCCAGCTCACCGAGGACAGACAATCAGCCCCAGCATTTT	CASSPRTDNQPQHF
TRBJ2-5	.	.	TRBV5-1	TGCGCCAGCAGCTCGTACGGGGGGACCCAGTACTTC	CASSSYGGTQYF
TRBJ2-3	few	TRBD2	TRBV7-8	TGTGCCAGCAGCTTAGGTGGCGGGAGGGCCTGGGCAGATACGCAGTATTTT	CASSLGGGRAWADTQYF
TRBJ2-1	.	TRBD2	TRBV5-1	TGCGCCAGCAGCTCCGGGACTAGCGGGAATAATGAGCAGTTCTTC	CASSSGTSGNNEQFF
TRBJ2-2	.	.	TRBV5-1	TGCGCCAGCAGCTTGACAGTGAACACCGGGGAGCTGTTTTTT	CASSLTVNTGELFF
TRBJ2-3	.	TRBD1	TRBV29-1	TGCAGCGTTTTGGACAGGGTCGAAGATACGCAGTATTTT	CSVLDRVEDTQYF
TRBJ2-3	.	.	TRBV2	TGTGCCAGCAGTGAAGCGCTCCGGGATACGCAGTATTTT	CASSEALRDTQYF
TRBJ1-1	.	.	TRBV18	TGTGCCAGCTCACCACCATTTCCTAACACTGAAGCTTTCTTT	CASSPPFPNTEAFF
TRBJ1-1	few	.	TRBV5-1	TGCGCCAGCAGTGCAGGCCTGAACACTGAAGCTTTCTTT	CASSAGLNTEAFF
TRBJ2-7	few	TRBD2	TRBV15	TGTGCCACCAGCAGAGTAGCGGGGGGATCCTACGAGCAGTACTTC	CATSRVAGGSYEQYF
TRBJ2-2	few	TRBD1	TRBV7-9	TGTGCCAGCAGCTTGACAGGGGGAACCGGGGAGCTGTTTTTT	CASSLTGGTGELFF
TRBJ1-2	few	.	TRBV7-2	TGTGCCAGCAGCTTAGTAGCGGTGGCGGGGGGCTACACCTTC	CASSLVAVAGGYTF
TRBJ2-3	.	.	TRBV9	TGTGCCAGCAGCGTGAGTAGCGGATTCACAGATACGCAGTATTTT	CASSVSSGFTDTQYF
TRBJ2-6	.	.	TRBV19	TGTGCCAGTAGTATAGTACCCGGACAGTCCTCTGGGGCCAACGTCCTGACTTTC	CASSIVPGQSSGANVLTF
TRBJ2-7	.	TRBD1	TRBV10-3	TGTGCCATCAGTGAGGCTCGACAGGGGGCGGCGGGCGAGCAGTACTTC	CAISEARQGAAGEQYF
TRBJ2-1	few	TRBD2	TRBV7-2	TGTGCCAGCAGCTTGGGACTAGCGGGAGACAATGAGCAGTTCTTC	CASSLGLAGDNEQFF
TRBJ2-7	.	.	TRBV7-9	TGTGCCAGCAGCTTAGAGGGGTTCTCCTACGAGCAGTACTTC	CASSLEGFSYEQYF
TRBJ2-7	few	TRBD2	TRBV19	TGTGCCAGTAGTGAACTAGCGGGGTACGAGCAGTACTTC	CASSELAGYEQYF
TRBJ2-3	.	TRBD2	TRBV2	TGTGCCAGCAGTGGAGCCGGGACTAGCGGGCAGGATACGCAGTATTTT	CASSGAGTSGQDTQYF
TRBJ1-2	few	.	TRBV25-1	TGTGCCAGCAGCGGGAACTATGGCTACACCTTC	CASSGNYGYTF